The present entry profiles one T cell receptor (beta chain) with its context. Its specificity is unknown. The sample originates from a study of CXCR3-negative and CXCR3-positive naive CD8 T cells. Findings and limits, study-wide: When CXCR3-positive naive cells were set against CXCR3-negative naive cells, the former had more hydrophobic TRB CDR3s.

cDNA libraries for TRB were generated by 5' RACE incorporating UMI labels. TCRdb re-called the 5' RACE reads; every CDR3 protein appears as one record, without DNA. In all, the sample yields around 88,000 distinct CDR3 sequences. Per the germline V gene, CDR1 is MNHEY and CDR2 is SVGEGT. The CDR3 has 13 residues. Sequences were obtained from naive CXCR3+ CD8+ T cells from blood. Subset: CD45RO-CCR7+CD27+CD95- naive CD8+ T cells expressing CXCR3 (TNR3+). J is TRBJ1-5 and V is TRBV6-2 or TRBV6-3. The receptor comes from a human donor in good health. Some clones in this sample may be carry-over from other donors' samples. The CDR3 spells CASGIVGNQPQHF.